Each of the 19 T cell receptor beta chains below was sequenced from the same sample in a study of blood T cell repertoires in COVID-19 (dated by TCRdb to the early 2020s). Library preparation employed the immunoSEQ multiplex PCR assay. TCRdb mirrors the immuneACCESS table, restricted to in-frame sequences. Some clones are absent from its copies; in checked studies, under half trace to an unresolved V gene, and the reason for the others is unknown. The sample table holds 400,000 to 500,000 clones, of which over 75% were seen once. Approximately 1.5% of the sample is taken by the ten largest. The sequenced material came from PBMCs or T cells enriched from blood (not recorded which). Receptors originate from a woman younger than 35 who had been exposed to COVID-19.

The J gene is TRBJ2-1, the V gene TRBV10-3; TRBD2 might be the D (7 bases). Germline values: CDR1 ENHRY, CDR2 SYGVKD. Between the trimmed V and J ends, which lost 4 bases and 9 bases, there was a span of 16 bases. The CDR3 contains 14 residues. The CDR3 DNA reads TGTGCCATCAGTGGAGCAGGGGAGGGTAGTGAGCAGTTCTTC. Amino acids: CAISGAGEGSEQFF.

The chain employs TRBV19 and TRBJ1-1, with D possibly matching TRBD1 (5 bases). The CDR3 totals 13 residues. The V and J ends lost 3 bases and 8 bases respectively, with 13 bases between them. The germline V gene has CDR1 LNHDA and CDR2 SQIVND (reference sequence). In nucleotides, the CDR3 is TGTGCCAGTAGTATTGACGGGGGTACCGAAGCTTTCTTT. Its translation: CASSIDGGTEAFF.

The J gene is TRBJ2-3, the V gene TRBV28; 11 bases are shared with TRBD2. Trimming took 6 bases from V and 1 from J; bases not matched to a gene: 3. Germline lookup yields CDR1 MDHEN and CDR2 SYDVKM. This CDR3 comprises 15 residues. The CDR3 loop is CASRGTSGGTDTQYF. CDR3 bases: TGTGCCAGCAGGGGGACTAGCGGAGGCACAGATACGCAGTATTTT.

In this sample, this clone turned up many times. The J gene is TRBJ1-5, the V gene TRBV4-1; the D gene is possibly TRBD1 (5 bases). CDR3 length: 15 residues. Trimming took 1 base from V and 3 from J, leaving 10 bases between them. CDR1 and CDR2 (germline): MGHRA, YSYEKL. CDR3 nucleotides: TGCGCCAGCAGCCAAGTCGTGGACAACAATCAGCCCCAGCATTTT. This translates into CASSQVVDNNQPQHF.

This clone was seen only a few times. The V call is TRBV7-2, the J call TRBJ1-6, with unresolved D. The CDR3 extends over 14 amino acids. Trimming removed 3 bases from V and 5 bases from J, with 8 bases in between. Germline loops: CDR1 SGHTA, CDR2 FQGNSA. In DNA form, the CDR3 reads TGTGCCAGCAGCTTGCATAGCCATAATTCACCCCTCCACTTT. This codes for CASSLHSHNSPLHF.

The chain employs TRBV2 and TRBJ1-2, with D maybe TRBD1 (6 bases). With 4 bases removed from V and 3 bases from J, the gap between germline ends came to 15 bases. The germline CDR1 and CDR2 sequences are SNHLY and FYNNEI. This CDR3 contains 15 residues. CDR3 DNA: TGTGCCAGCAGTGCCCGTACAGGGAGAGACTATGGCTACACCTTC. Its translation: CASSARTGRDYGYTF.

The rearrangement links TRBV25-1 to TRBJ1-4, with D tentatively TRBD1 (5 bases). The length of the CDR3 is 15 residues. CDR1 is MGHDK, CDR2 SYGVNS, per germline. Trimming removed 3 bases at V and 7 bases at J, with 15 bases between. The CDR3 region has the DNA TGTGCCAGCAGTGATCCGGGACTGAGCGGTGAAAAACTGTTTTTT. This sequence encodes CASSDPGLSGEKLFF.

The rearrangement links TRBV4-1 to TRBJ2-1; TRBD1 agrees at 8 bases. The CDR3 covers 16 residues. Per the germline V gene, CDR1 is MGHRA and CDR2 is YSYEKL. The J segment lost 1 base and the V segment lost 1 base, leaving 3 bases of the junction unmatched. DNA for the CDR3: TGCGCCAGCAGCCAAGGGCAGGGGGCTTCCTACAATGAGCAGTTCTTC. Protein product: CASSQGQGASYNEQFF.

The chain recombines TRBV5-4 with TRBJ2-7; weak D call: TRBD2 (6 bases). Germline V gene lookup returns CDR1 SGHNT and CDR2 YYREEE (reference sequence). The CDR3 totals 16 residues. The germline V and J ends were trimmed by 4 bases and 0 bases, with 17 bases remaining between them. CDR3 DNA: TGTGCCAGCAGCCATCAGGGACTGAGGGGCTCCTACGAGCAGTACTTC. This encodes CASSHQGLRGSYEQYF.

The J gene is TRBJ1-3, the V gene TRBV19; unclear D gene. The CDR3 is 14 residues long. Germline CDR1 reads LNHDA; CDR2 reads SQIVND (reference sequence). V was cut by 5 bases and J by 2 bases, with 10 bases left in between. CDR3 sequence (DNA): TGTGCCAGTAGTTACCAGGCAGCTGGAAACACCATATATTTT. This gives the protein CASSYQAAGNTIYF.

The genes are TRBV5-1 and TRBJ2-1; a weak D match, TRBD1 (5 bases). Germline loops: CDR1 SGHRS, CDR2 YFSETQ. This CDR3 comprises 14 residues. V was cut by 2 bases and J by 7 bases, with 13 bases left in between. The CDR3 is CASSLTGPPNEQFF. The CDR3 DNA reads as TGCGCCAGCAGCTTAACAGGTCCGCCAAATGAGCAGTTCTTC.

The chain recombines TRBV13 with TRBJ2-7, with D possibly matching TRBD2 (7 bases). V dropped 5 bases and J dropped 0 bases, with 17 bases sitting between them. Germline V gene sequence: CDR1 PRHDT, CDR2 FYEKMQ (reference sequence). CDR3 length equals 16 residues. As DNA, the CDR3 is TGTGCCAGCAGCGCGTCGCCGGCGGGGGCCTCCTACGAGCAGTACTTC. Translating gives CASSASPAGASYEQYF.

The CDR3 sequence is CASSHGDRTRTKGDYGYTF. In nucleotides, the CDR3 is TGCGCCAGCAGCCACGGAGACAGGACACGAACCAAAGGCGACTATGGCTACACCTTC. The chain recombines TRBV5-1 with TRBJ1-2, with D possibly TRBD1 on 6 matching bases. Per germline, CDR1 SGHRS and CDR2 YFSETQ. Deletions cut 4 bases from V and 3 bases from J, with 28 bases between. The CDR3 length is 19 residues.

CDR3 sequence: CASSERTGRPETQYF. Written as DNA, the CDR3 is TGTGCCAGCAGTGAGCGGACAGGGAGGCCGGAGACCCAGTACTTC. The V call is TRBV25-1, the J call TRBJ2-5, with 8 bases identical to TRBD1. CDR3 length: 15 amino acids. The V gene end was trimmed by 3 bases and the J gene end by 5 bases; junction bases not matched to a gene: 8. Germline V CDR1 and CDR2: MGHDK, SYGVNS.

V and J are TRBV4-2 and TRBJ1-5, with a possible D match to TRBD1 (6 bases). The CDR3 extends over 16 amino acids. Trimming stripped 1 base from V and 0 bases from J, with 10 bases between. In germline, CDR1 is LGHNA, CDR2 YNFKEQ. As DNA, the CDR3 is TGTGCCAGCAGCCAAGTCGACAGGTATAGCAATCAGCCCCAGCATTTT. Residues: CASSQVDRYSNQPQHF.

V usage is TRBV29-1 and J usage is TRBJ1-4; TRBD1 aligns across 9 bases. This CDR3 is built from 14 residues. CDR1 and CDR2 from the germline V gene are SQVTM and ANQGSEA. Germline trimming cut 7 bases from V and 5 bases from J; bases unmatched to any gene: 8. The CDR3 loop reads CSARRGQGNEKLFF. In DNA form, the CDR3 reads TGCAGCGCCCGGAGAGGACAGGGGAATGAAAAACTGTTTTTT.

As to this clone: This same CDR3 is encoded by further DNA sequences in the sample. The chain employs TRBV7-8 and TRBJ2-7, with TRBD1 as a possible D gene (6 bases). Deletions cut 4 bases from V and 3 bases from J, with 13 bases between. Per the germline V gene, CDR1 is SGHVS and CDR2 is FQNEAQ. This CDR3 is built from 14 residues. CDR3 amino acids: CASSSSGQVYEQYF. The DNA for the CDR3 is TGTGCCAGCAGCTCCTCGGGACAAGTCTACGAGCAGTACTTC.

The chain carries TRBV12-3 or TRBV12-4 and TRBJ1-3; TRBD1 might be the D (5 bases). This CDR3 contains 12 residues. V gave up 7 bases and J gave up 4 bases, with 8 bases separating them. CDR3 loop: CASTAGGNTIYF. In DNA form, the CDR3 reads TGTGCCAGCACCGCAGGGGGAAACACCATATATTTT.

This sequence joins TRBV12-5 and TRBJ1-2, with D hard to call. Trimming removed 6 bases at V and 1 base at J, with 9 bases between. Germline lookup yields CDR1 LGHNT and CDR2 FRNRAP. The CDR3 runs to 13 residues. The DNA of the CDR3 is TGTGCTAGTGGCAAGGAGGGTAACTATGGCTACACCTTC. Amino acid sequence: CASGKEGNYGYTF.